This TCR beta chain was identified during a study of beta chain features in type 1 diabetes. Turning to this clone: Its cognate antigen is unknown.

Notes on the study in general: Type 1 diabetes patients had TCRB CDR3s that were shorter (moderately but significantly so) in all four CD4+ subsets.

The authors reverse transcribed all of the isolated RNA, so sequencing captured expressed TCRB transcripts. Sequencing used immunoSEQ multiplex PCR; TCRdb keeps in-frame clones, though not all of them. The sample has hundreds of thousands of clones, roughly 13% seen once. The CDR3 sequence is 15 residues long. With 0 bases removed from V and 6 bases from J, the gap between germline ends came to 13 bases. Germline-derived CDR1 and CDR2 are SGHDT and YYEEEE. The TCR comes from a man aged 18 to 29 with type 1 diabetes. Sequenced sample: naive CD4+ T cells from blood. The chain employs TRBV5-6 and TRBJ2-1, with D unresolved. CDR3 bases: TGTGCCAGCAGCTTGGATCCAGTCATGCCCAATGAGCAGTTCTTC. It encodes CASSLDPVMPNEQFF.